What follows describes a single T cell receptor beta chain. Its antigen has not been determined. No base-level quality is on record; no much larger clone is a single base apart. Ophthalmopathy patients had moderately to severely active disease, Clinical Activity Score of at least 3, NOSPECS grade of at least 4, and disease duration under 3 months. Patients with other autoimmune diseases, uncontrolled infections, pregnancy or lactation were excluded. Clinical symptoms, serum thyroxine, TRAb, thyroid ultrasound and orbital computed tomography formed the basis of the diagnosis. Ficoll-Paque density gradient centrifugation was used to isolate PBMCs from approximately 11 ml of fresh peripheral blood. Trizol reagent was used to extract the total RNA, and its quality was then checked on an Agilent 2100 Bioanalyzer. The source of the sample is a study of Graves' ophthalmopathy and Graves' hyperthyroidism (dated by TCRdb to between 2017 and 2018). About the full investigation: Peripheral blood was collected at initial diagnosis, prior to any treatment. TCR beta repertoire signatures were used to distinguish Graves' ophthalmopathy from Graves' hyperthyroidism and to predict progression to ophthalmopathy. In total, under 150 blood samples were TCR-sequenced: around 42 ophthalmopathy, roughly 77 hyperthyroidism and roughly 17 hyperthyroidism-to-ophthalmopathy patients. To explore V-J signatures that distinguish ophthalmopathy from hyperthyroidism, a discovery set of about 99 patients was enrolled, made up of 43 with ophthalmopathy and fewer than 60 with stable hyperthyroidism. For independent validation, a separate cohort was made up of approximately 19 hyperthyroidism patients plus 17 patients who later progressed from hyperthyroidism to ophthalmopathy. In several hyperthyroidism patients, the T-cell repertoires found in thyroid tissue were compared with those found in blood. Following sampling, methimazole starting at 30 mg daily was administered to hyperthyroidism patients, and high-dose intravenous methylprednisolone was administered to ophthalmopathy patients. The approximately 100 discovery patients were divided at random into training and test sets in a 7:3 ratio.

TCR beta CDR3 regions were amplified from RNA transcripts for repertoire sequencing. A first-round RT-PCR used HTBI primers with the Qiagen OneStep RT-PCR kit, followed by a second-round multiplex PCR, size selection and purification. Libraries were sequenced on an Illumina HiSeq2000 using paired-end 100 bp reads. From the authors' description of their analysis: SOAPnuke was used to process the reads, throwing out any read that had adapters, had uncalled bases, had a mean Phred below 15, or lacked an exact constant-primer or identifier match. High-quality paired reads were merged with COPE v1.2.5. Unique nucleotide sequences were defined as clonotypes and aligned to IMGT TRB V, D and J references using MiTCR v1.1. The analysis was limited to V-J combinations with a frequency above 0.0001, which together covered approximately 99% of the repertoires. For each V-J combination, a TCR clonal expansion and chaos score was defined as the ratio of F50 clonal expansion to chaos observed in the TCRdist matrix. Welch's t-statistics and random forest were used to reduce the features to around 13 V-J combinations, which were then used as input to a naive Bayes classifier. Thyroid-blood repertoire similarity was quantified with the Morisita-Horn index. In-frame beta chains were kept once TCRdb had trimmed the public reads at Q25 with fastp and called clones with MiXCR. Each CDR3 protein appears once, grouped with its most common genes and DNA. TCRdb's processing, not the study's, gives the V and J calls here. The sample data list about 220,000 distinct CDR3 sequences, and about a fifth of these were observed just once. Around two fifths of the sample rests with the top ten.

Taken from cysteine to phenylalanine, the CDR3 has 15 residues. The CDR3 DNA has 45 bases and is translated from base 1. V ends up 2 bases short and J 5 bases short, with an unmatched junction base count of 7. General findings and caveats noted by the study authors: In cross-validation, the 13-signature model distinguished ophthalmopathy from stable hyperthyroidism with 85% to 90% sensitivity and nearly 82% specificity, and in the test set the corresponding values were approximately 80% and 68%. Most expanded thyroid clonotypes with frequency above 0.001 were also detected in blood, suggesting blood repertoires may reflect the thyroid immune response. In validation, the model predicted ophthalmopathy progression with over 60% sensitivity and approximately 78% specificity; more than ten predicted patients were CT-confirmed with GO in a median of about 7.1 months. Sample size was not statistically predetermined, and group allocation was not concealed from the investigators.

This chain joins TRBV12-3 or TRBV12-4 to TRBJ2-5; TRBD2 matches 8 bases in the middle. The receptor was isolated from a woman between 45 and 65 years old with Graves' ophthalmopathy. Donor details come from another sample of the same person, matched by shared clones. The sample consisted of peripheral blood. The CDR3 region has the sequence CASSLSGGATETQYF. The DNA reads TGTGCCAGCAGTTTAAGCGGGGGCGCCACGGAGACCCAGTACTTC.